This T cell receptor (beta chain) was identified during a study of T cells in Graves' hyperthyroidism and ophthalmopathy. Study-level points and caveats: A 13 V-J signature model discriminated ophthalmopathy versus stable hyperthyroidism.

This clonotype has at least ten counts. Its target is not known. The CDR3 covers 14 residues. V was cut by 1 base and J by 7 bases, with 11 bases left in between. Amplified regions were TCR beta CDR3 sequences from RNA transcripts. An initial round of RT-PCR targeting the TCR CDR3 relied on the HTBI primer set. TCRdb reanalysed the multiplex PCR reads using MiXCR and keeps one entry per CDR3 protein. Here the sample spans 550,000 to 800,000 distinct CDR3 sequences, around 17% being singletons. This chain links TRBV12-3 or TRBV12-4 with TRBJ2-4; D is unclear. The origin of this receptor is a man in his late teens or twenties with Graves' hyperthyroidism. The sample taken for sequencing was blood. The CDR3 DNA sequence: TGTGCCAGCAGTTTAGGGGGTCTTGGGAACATTCAGTACTTC. The encoded protein is CASSLGGLGNIQYF.